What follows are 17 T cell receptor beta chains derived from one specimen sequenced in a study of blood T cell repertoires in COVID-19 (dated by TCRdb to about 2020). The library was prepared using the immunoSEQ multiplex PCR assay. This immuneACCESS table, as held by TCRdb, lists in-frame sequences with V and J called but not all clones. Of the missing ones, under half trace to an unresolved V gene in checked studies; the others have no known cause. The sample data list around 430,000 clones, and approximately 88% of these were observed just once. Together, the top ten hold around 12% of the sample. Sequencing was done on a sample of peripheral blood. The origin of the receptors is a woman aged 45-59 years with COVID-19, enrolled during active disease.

Here the CDR3 DNA reads TGTGCCATCAGGGACAGGGGCAGCGGCACTGAAGCTTTCTTT. Translated: CAIRDRGSGTEAFF. The V call is TRBV10-3, the J call TRBJ1-1; TRBD1 aligns across 9 bases. CDR1 and CDR2 (germline): ENHRY, SYGVKD. The junction had 6 bases not matched to a gene; V was cut back by 6 bases and J by 4 bases. The CDR3 totals 14 residues.

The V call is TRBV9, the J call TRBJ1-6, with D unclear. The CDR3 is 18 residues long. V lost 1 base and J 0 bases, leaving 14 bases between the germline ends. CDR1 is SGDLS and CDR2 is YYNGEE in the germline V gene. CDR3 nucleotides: TGTGCCAGCAGCGTAAATAGACACACAAGCTCCTATAATTCACCCCTCCACTTT. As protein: CASSVNRHTSSYNSPLHF.

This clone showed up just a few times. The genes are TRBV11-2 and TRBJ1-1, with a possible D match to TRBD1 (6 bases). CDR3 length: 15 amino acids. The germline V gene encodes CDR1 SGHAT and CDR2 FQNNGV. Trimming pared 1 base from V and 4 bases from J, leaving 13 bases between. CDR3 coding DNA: TGTGCCAGCAGCTTAGGAATTTCAGGGGTCACTGAAGCTTTCTTT. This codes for CASSLGISGVTEAFF.

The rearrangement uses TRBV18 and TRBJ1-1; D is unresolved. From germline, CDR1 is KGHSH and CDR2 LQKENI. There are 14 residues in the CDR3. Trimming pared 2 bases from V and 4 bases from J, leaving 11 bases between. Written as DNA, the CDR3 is TGTGCCAGCTCACCAGGCGGGATGGGCACTGAAGCTTTCTTT. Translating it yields CASSPGGMGTEAFF.

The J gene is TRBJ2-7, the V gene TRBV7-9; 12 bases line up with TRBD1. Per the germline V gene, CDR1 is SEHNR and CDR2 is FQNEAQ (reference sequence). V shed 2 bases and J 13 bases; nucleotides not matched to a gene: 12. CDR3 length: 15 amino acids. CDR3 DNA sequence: TGTGCCAGCAGCTTACCGGGACAGGGGGCGATCTTTACTTACTTC. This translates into CASSLPGQGAIFTYF.

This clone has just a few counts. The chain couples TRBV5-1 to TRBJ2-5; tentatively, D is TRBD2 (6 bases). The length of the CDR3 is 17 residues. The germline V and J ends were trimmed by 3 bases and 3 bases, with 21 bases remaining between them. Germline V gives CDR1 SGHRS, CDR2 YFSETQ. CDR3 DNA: TGCGCCAGCAGCTCAACAACCTCCGGGACTGGGAAAGAGACCCAGTACTTC. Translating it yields CASSSTTSGTGKETQYF.

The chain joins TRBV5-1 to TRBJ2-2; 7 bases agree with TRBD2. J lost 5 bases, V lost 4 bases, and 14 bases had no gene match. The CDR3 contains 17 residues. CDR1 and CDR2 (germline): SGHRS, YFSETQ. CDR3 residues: CASSPTSGVLNTGELFF. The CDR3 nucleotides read TGCGCCAGCAGCCCGACCAGCGGGGTCCTGAATACCGGGGAGCTGTTTTTT.

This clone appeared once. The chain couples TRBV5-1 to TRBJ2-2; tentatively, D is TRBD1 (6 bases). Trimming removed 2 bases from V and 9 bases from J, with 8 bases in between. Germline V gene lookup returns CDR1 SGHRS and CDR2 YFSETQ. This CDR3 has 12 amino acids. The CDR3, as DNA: TGCGCCAGCAGCTTCGACAGGAGGGAGCTGTTTTTT. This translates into CASSFDRRELFF.

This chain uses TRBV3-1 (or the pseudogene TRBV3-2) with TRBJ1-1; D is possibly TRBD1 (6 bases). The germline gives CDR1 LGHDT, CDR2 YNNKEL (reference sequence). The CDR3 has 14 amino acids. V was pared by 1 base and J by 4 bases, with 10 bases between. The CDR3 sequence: CASSQGQDGTEAFF. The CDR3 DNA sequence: TGTGCCAGCAGCCAAGGACAGGACGGCACTGAAGCTTTCTTT.

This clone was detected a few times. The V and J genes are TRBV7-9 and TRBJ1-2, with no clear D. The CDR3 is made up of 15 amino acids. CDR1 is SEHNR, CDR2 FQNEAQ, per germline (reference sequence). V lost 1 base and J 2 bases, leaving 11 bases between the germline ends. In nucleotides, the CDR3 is TGTGCCAGCAGCTTAGGGCCAAACAAGAACTATGGCTACACCTTC. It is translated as CASSLGPNKNYGYTF.

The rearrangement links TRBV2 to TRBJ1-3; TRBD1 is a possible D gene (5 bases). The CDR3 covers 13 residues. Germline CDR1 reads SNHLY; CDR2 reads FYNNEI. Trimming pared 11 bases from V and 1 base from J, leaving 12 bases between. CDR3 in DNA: TGTGCCGCCTCGAAGGGGTCTGGAAACACCATATATTTT. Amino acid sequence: CAASKGSGNTIYF.

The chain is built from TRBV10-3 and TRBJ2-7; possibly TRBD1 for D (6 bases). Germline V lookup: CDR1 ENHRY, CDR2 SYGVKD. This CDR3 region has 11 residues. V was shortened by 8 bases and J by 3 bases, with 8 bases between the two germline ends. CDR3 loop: CAIGDNYEQYF. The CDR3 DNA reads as TGTGCCATCGGGGACAACTACGAGCAGTACTTC.

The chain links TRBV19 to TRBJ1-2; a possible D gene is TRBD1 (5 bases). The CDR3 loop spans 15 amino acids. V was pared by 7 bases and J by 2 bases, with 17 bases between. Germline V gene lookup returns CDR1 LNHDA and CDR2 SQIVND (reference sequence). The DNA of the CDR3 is TGTGCCAGTACCGCCGCCAGGGCTGCAAACTATGGCTACACCTTC. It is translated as CASTAARAANYGYTF. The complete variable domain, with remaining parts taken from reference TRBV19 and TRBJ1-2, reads DGGITQSPKYLFRKEGQNVTLSCEQNLNHDAMYWYRQDPGQGLRLIYYSQIVNDFQKGDIAEGYSVSREKKESFPLTVTSAQKNPTAFYLCASTAARAANYGYTFGSGTRLTVV.

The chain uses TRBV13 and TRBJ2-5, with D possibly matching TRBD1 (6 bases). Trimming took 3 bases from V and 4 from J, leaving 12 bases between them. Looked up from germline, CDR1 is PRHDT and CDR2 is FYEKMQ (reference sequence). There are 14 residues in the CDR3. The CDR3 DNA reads TGTGCCAGCAGCTTTAGAGGGGGTGGAGAGACCCAGTACTTC. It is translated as CASSFRGGGETQYF.

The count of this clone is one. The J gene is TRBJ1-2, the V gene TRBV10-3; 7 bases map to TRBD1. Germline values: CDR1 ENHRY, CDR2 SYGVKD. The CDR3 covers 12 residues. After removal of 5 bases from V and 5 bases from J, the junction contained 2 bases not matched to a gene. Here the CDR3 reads CAISQGGYGYTF. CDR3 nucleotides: TGTGCCATCAGTCAGGGGGGTTATGGCTACACCTTC.

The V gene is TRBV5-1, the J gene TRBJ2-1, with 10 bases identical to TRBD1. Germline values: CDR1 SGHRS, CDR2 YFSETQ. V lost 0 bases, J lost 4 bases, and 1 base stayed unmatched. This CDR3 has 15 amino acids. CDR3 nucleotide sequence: TGCGCCAGCAGCTTGGAGGGACAGGGGTACAATGAGCAGTTCTTC. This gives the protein CASSLEGQGYNEQFF. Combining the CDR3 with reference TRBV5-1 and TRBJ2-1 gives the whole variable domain KAGVTQTPRYLIKTRGQQVTLSCSPISGHRSVSWYQQTPGQGLQFLFEYFSETQRNKGNFPGRFSGRQFSNSRSEMNVSTLELGDSALYLCASSLEGQGYNEQFFGPGTRLTVL.

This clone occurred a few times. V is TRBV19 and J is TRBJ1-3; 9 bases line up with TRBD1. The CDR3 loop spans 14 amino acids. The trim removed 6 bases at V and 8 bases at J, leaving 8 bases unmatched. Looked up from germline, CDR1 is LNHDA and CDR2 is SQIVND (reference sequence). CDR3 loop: CASRDRGSEDTIYF. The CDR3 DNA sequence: TGTGCCAGTAGGGACAGGGGCTCGGAAGACACCATATATTTT.